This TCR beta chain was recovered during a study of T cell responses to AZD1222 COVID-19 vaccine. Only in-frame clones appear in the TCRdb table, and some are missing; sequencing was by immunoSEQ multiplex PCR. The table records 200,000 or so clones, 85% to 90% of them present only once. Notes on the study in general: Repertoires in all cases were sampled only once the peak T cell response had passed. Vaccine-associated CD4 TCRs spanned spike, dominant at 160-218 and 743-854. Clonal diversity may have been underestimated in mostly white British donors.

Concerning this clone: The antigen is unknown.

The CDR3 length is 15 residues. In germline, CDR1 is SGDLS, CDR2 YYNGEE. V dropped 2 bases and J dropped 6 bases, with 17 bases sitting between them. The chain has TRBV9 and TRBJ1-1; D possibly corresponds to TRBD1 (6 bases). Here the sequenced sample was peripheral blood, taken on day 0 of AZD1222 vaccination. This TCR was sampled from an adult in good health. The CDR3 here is CASSVGTPPRAEAFF. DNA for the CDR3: TGTGCCAGCAGCGTGGGGACACCCCCACGGGCTGAAGCTTTCTTT.